A single T cell receptor (beta chain) is shown here with its context. This CDR3 has 14 amino acids. Trimming pared 3 bases from V and 4 bases from J, leaving 13 bases between. From germline, CDR1 is SEHNR and CDR2 FQNEAQ (reference sequence). This sample stems from a study of long-term antiretroviral therapy in people with HIV. Samples were assayed with immunoSEQ v3.0 at survey level. Assay: immunoSEQ multiplex PCR; the TCRdb copy retains only in-frame clones and omits some. Here the sample spans roughly 42,000 clones, around 85% being singletons. This receptor was identified in a woman between 45 and 65 years old with HIV. The sequenced sample was unsorted PBMCs, obtained 3.1 years after starting antiretroviral therapy. V usage is TRBV7-9 and J usage is TRBJ2-7; tentatively, D is TRBD2 (7 bases). The CDR3 loop reads CASSFGGGGYEQYF. The CDR3 nucleotides read TGTGCCAGCAGCTTCGGGGGAGGGGGTTACGAGCAGTACTTC. Variable domain in full (rest from reference TRBV7-9 and TRBJ2-7): DTGVSQNPRHKITKRGQNVTFRCDPISEHNRLYWYRQTLGQGPEFLTYFQNEAQLEKSRLLSDRFSAERPKGSFSTLEIQRTEQGDSAMYLCASSFGGGGYEQYFGPGTRLTVT.